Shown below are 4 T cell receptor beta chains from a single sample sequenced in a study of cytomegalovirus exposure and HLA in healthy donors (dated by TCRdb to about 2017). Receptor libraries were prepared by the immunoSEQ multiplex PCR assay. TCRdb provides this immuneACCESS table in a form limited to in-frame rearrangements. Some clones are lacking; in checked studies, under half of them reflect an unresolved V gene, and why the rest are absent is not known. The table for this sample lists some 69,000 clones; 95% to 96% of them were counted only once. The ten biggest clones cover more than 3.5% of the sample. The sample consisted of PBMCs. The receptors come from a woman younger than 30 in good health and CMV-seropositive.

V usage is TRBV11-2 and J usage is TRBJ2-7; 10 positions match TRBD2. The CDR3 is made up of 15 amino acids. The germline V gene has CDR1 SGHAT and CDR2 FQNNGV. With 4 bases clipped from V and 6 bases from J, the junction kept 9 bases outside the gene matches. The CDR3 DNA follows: TGTGCCAGCAGCTCCCTAGCGGGAGAGAAGGGCGAGCAGTACTTC. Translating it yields CASSSLAGEKGEQYF. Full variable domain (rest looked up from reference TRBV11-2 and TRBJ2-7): EAGVAQSPRYKIIEKRQSVAFWCNPISGHATLYWYQQILGQGPKLLIQFQNNGVVDDSQLPKDRFSAERLKGVDSTLKIQPAKLEDSAVYLCASSSLAGEKGEQYFGPGTRLTVT.

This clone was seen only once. The CDR3 spells CASSLALGGRNEQFF. The CDR3 DNA follows: TGTGCCAGCAGCTTAGCGTTGGGGGGACGCAATGAGCAGTTCTTC. The rearrangement links TRBV7-2 to TRBJ2-1; weak D call: TRBD2 (6 bases). This CDR3 region has 15 residues. V gave up 0 bases and J gave up 6 bases, with 12 bases separating them. The germline gives CDR1 SGHTA, CDR2 FQGNSA.

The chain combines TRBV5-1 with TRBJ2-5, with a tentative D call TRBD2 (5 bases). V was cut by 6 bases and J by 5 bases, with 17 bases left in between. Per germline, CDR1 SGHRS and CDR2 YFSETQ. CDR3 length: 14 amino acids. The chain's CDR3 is CASTNLEEFETQYF. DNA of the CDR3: TGCGCCAGCACTAACCTGGAGGAGTTCGAGACCCAGTACTTC.

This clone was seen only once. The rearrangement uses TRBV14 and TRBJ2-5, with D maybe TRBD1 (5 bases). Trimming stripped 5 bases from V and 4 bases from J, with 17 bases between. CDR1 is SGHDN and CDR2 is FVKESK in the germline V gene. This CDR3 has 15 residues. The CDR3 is CASSKGRRFGETQYF. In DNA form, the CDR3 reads TGTGCCAGCAGCAAGGGGCGCAGATTTGGAGAGACCCAGTACTTC.